This T cell receptor (beta chain) emerged from a study of regulatory T cells in long-lasting Graves disease. Construction of TCR beta libraries relied on iRepertoire HTBI primers and on Arm-PCR targeting CDR3 regions. TCRdb itself ran the multiplex PCR reads through MiXCR, one entry per CDR3 protein. The sample shows 200,000 to 250,000 distinct CDR3 sequences, over 20% of them seen only once. Time point noted: newly diagnosed GD, antithyroid drugs for less than 3 months. Extracted PBMC RNA gave rise to the TCR library. The sample holds many counts of this clonotype. Its specificity is unknown. Germline V gene data show CDR1 as SGHNT and CDR2 as YENEEA. The V end lost 5 bases, the J end lost 3 bases, and 11 bases lay between the germline ends. The CDR3 is 15 amino acids. Study-level results: TRBV28 was favored in persistent disease, as were TRBJ1-2 and TRBJ2-5. Patients with persistent Graves' had lower TCR diversity than newly diagnosed patients.

The rearrangement uses TRBV11-3 and TRBJ2-6; possible D gene TRBD2, 6 bases. This clonotype originated in a female donor with Graves disease. The specimen comprised peripheral blood mononuclear cells (PBMCs), sampled at new diagnosis, from a patient treated with antithyroid drugs. Here the CDR3 reads CASSGTGDGANVLTF. The CDR3 nucleotides are TGTGCCAGCAGCGGGACTGGGGATGGGGCCAACGTCCTGACTTTC.